Each of the 26 T cell receptor beta chains below was sequenced from the same sample in a study of shared T cell receptors in the human thymus. Method: immunoSEQ multiplex PCR; TCRdb's copy keeps in-frame clones and lacks some. The sample shows under 450,000 clones, approximately 95% of them seen only once. The sample taken for sequencing was thymocytes. These receptors came from a human donor.

The gene calls are TRBV28 and TRBJ2-1; TRBD1 aligns across 9 bases. CDR1 is MDHEN and CDR2 is SYDVKM in the germline V gene. Trimming cost V 7 bases and J 4 bases; bases outside gene matches: 11. The CDR3 sequence is 16 residues long. This chain's CDR3 is CASTFYRDREYNEQFF. For the CDR3, the DNA is TGTGCCAGCACCTTTTACCGGGACAGGGAATACAATGAGCAGTTCTTC. Based on the CDR3 plus reference TRBV28 and TRBJ2-1, the full variable domain is DVKVTQSSRYLVKRTGEKVFLECVQDMDHENMFWYRQDPGLGLRLIYFSYDVKMKEKGDIPEGYSVSREKKERFSLILESASTNQTSMYLCASTFYRDREYNEQFFGPGTRLTVL.

This clone was detected only once. This chain joins TRBV7-9 and TRBJ2-2, with TRBD2 matching over 12 bases. Germline values: CDR1 SEHNR, CDR2 FQNEAQ (reference sequence). This CDR3 comprises 16 residues. After removal of 5 bases from V and 3 bases from J, the junction contained 4 bases not matched to a gene. CDR3 sequence reads: CASSTLAGGYTGELFF. CDR3 in DNA: TGTGCCAGCAGCACCCTAGCGGGGGGGTACACCGGGGAGCTGTTTTTT.

V is TRBV7-9 and J is TRBJ1-2; D might be TRBD1 (6 bases). In germline, CDR1 is SEHNR, CDR2 FQNEAQ (reference sequence). This CDR3 region has 16 residues. Trimming took 7 bases from V and 11 from J, leaving 29 bases between them. The DNA of the CDR3 is TGTGCCAGCACCTTCTTATGTGGCAGGGGATGGCTGGCTTACACCTTC. This encodes CASTFLCGRGWLAYTF.

V and J are TRBV28 and TRBJ1-2; D call uncertain. The CDR3 length is 14 residues. With 5 bases removed from V and 7 bases from J, the gap between germline ends came to 17 bases. Germline V gene lookup returns CDR1 MDHEN and CDR2 SYDVKM. CDR3 DNA sequence: TGTGCCAGCAGTACAAGGACCCGGGCCGGTGGCTACACCTTC. Its translation is CASSTRTRAGGYTF.

The gene calls are TRBV5-1 and TRBJ1-2, with TRBD1 matching 10 bases. V was clipped by 0 bases and J by 5 bases; unmatched bases: 7. CDR3 length equals 16 residues. Looked up from germline, CDR1 is SGHRS and CDR2 is YFSETQ. In DNA, the CDR3 is TGCGCCAGCAGCTTGGATCCGACAGGGGGCGAATATGGCTACACCTTC. Its protein product is CASSLDPTGGEYGYTF.

V and J are TRBV4-2 and TRBJ1-5, with D tentatively TRBD1 (6 bases). The CDR3 covers 18 residues. Trimming left V 0 bases short and J 2 bases short, with 17 bases between. In germline, CDR1 is LGHNA, CDR2 YNFKEQ. The CDR3, as DNA: TGTGCCAGCAGCCAAGATCGGGGGGCAGTGACTCGCAATCAGCCCCAGCATTTT. This codes for CASSQDRGAVTRNQPQHF.

This chain uses TRBV20-1 with TRBJ2-3; D unresolved. There are 11 residues in the CDR3. Per germline, CDR1 DFQATT and CDR2 SNEGSKA (reference sequence). Trimming pared 4 bases from V and 6 bases from J, leaving 8 bases between. In nucleotides, the CDR3 is TGCAGTGCTATCCTGTGGGATACGCAGTATTTT. This encodes CSAILWDTQYF.

The chain employs TRBV30 and TRBJ2-7; D possibly corresponds to TRBD2 (6 bases). Germline V lookup: CDR1 GTSNPN, CDR2 SVGIG (reference sequence). V lost 2 bases to trimming and J lost 4 bases, with 12 bases between them. The CDR3 is made up of 13 amino acids. The CDR3 is CAWSFRAGYEQYF. CDR3 coding DNA: TGTGCCTGGAGTTTCCGGGCGGGGTACGAGCAGTACTTC. Combining the CDR3 with reference TRBV30 and TRBJ2-7 gives the whole variable domain SQTIHQWPATLVQPVGSPLSLECTVEGTSNPNLYWYRQAAGRGLQLLFYSVGIGQISSEVPQNLSASRPQDRQFILSSKKLLLSDSGFYLCAWSFRAGYEQYFGPGTRLTVT.

V usage is TRBV27 and J usage is TRBJ1-6; D uncertain. Germline lookup yields CDR1 MNHEY and CDR2 SMNVEV (reference sequence). The CDR3 is 13 residues long. V shed 6 bases and J shed 4 bases, with 7 bases lying between them. The CDR3 bases are TGTGCCAGCAGGGGAGGTTATAATTCACCCCTCCACTTT. Translation gives CASRGGYNSPLHF.

The chain is built from TRBV25-1 and TRBJ2-7; D may be TRBD2 (7 bases). This CDR3 has 13 residues. Germline V gene data show CDR1 as MGHDK and CDR2 as SYGVNS. The ends were cut back, 10 bases at V and 2 bases at J, with 15 bases in the middle. CDR3 residues: CAMGGQVAYEQYF. The CDR3 nucleotides read TGTGCCATGGGGGGGCAGGTCGCCTACGAGCAGTACTTC.

The chain joins TRBV6-1 to TRBJ2-3; D assignment may be TRBD1 or TRBD2 (6 bases each). V was clipped by 6 bases and J by 0 bases, with 13 bases between them. The CDR3 totals 15 residues. CDR1 MNHNS and CDR2 SASEGT come from the germline V gene. CDR3 protein: CASSSGAGSTDTQYF. CDR3 bases: TGTGCCAGCAGCTCGGGGGCAGGGAGCACAGATACGCAGTATTTT.

The rearrangement joins TRBV14 to TRBJ1-2, with D possibly TRBD1 on 6 matching bases. This CDR3 has 16 amino acids. The germline V gene encodes CDR1 SGHDN and CDR2 FVKESK. V was pared by 5 bases and J by 2 bases, with 18 bases between. The CDR3 nucleotides are TGTGCCAGCAGCTTCTCAGAAATGGACAGCAACTATGGCTACACCTTC. Translation: CASSFSEMDSNYGYTF.

The rearrangement links TRBV7-2 to TRBJ2-7; TRBD2 aligns across 9 bases. CDR1 and CDR2 from the germline V gene are SGHTA and FQGNSA. Trimming at V came to 5 bases and at J to 6 bases, leaving 11 bases not matched to a gene. The CDR3 length is 15 residues. CDR3 bases: TGTGCCAGCAGCCCCGGGGGGCGGGAGGGCCGCGAGCAGTACTTC. This gives the protein CASSPGGREGREQYF.

The chain couples TRBV5-5 to TRBJ2-5; 7 positions match TRBD1. The length of the CDR3 is 18 residues. Germline V gene sequence: CDR1 SGHKS, CDR2 YYEKEE (reference sequence). The trim removed 2 bases at V and 2 bases at J, leaving 15 bases unmatched. CDR3 region: CASSLGTTQGTPQETQYF. The CDR3 nucleotides read TGTGCCAGCAGCTTAGGTACCACACAGGGGACCCCGCAAGAGACCCAGTACTTC.

The chain recombines TRBV28 with TRBJ1-2, with TRBD1 matching 9 bases. After removal of 10 bases from V and 7 bases from J, the junction contained 22 bases not matched to a gene. The CDR3 consists of 17 residues. The germline gives CDR1 MDHEN, CDR2 SYDVKM. The CDR3 sequence is CAIQVDRDREGLRGYTF. The CDR3, as DNA: TGTGCCATCCAAGTGGACCGGGACAGGGAGGGTCTGCGTGGCTACACCTTC.

The chain uses TRBV27 and TRBJ1-5; D gene ambiguous. The CDR3 is 13 residues long. The germline CDR1 and CDR2 sequences are MNHEY and SMNVEV (reference sequence). V lost 3 bases to trimming and J lost 5 bases, with 8 bases between them. CDR3 in amino acids: CASSFGGYQPQHF. In nucleotides, the CDR3 is TGTGCCAGCAGTTTCGGTGGGTATCAGCCCCAGCATTTT.

The CDR3 coding sequence is TGTGCCAGCAGCTTATATTTTGGGCGTGGGAGGGCGGCAAAGTGGATGAAGACCCAGTACTTC. This translates into CASSLYFGRGRAAKWMKTQYF. The rearrangement joins TRBV7-4 to TRBJ2-5, with 7 bases matching TRBD2. J was trimmed by 6 bases and V by 2 bases; bases with no gene match: 27. From germline, CDR1 is SGHVT and CDR2 SQSDAQ. The CDR3 has 21 residues.

This rearrangement joins TRBV5-1 to TRBJ2-7; 11 positions match TRBD1. V shed 4 bases, J shed 5 bases, and the junction held 17 bases outside the gene matches. Germline values: CDR1 SGHRS, CDR2 YFSETQ. There are 18 residues in the CDR3. The CDR3 spells CASSRARTGGRLGDEQYF. The CDR3, as DNA: TGCGCCAGCAGCCGCGCCCGGACAGGGGGCCGCCTTGGCGACGAGCAGTACTTC.

J is TRBJ2-3 and V is TRBV18; TRBD1 agrees at 8 bases. This CDR3 region has 17 residues. V shed 4 bases, J shed 0 bases, and the junction held 9 bases outside the gene matches. Germline V gene lookup returns CDR1 KGHSH and CDR2 LQKENI. The CDR3 nucleotides are TGTGCCAGCTCACTACAGGGGGGTGCTTCTAGCACAGATACGCAGTATTTT. Encoded protein: CASSLQGGASSTDTQYF.

This chain connects TRBV7-9 to TRBJ1-1; 10 bases are shared with TRBD1. The CDR3 spans 15 residues. Germline V gene sequence: CDR1 SEHNR, CDR2 FQNEAQ (reference sequence). Germline trimming cut 0 bases from V and 4 bases from J; bases unmatched to any gene: 2. The CDR3 sequence: CASSLADRGPTEAFF. DNA of the CDR3: TGTGCCAGCAGCTTAGCAGACAGGGGGCCCACTGAAGCTTTCTTT. Supplemented by reference TRBV7-9 and TRBJ1-1, the full variable domain reads DTGVSQNPRHKITKRGQNVTFRCDPISEHNRLYWYRQTLGQGPEFLTYFQNEAQLEKSRLLSDRFSAERPKGSFSTLEIQRTEQGDSAMYLCASSLADRGPTEAFFGQGTRLTVV.

The chain recombines TRBV10-1 with TRBJ2-5, with a tentative D call TRBD2 (6 bases). The CDR3 is 13 amino acids. Per the germline V gene, CDR1 is WNHNN and CDR2 is SYGVQD (reference sequence). V was clipped by 5 bases and J by 2 bases, with 9 bases between them. DNA of the CDR3: TGCGCCAGCAGTCCGGGACTGCAAGAGACCCAGTACTTC. Its protein is CASSPGLQETQYF.

The rearrangement joins TRBV4-3 to TRBJ2-3, with TRBD1 matching over 8 bases. The CDR3 is 20 amino acids. J lost 4 bases, V lost 1 base, and 19 bases had no gene match. Per the germline V gene, CDR1 is LGHNA and CDR2 is YSLEER. The CDR3 loop is CASSQGLGTGPGVVSDTQYF. The CDR3 nucleotides are TGCGCCAGCAGCCAAGGACTCGGGACAGGCCCGGGAGTAGTCTCAGATACGCAGTATTTT.

The J gene is TRBJ2-5, the V gene TRBV7-2, with TRBD2 matching over 7 bases. V was pared by 2 bases and J by 3 bases, with 6 bases of the junction left unmatched. Germline CDR1 is SGHTA and CDR2 is FQGNSA. The CDR3 consists of 15 residues. DNA of the CDR3: TGTGCCAGCAGCTTACGGGGCAGCGGGAAAGAGACCCAGTACTTC. It is translated as CASSLRGSGKETQYF.

This chain uses TRBV7-9 with TRBJ1-1, with D uncertain. The CDR3 consists of 13 residues. Deletions cut 5 bases from V and 7 bases from J, with 14 bases between. Germline lookup yields CDR1 SEHNR and CDR2 FQNEAQ (reference sequence). The CDR3 is CASSPTESGEAFF. CDR3 nucleotides: TGTGCCAGCAGCCCAACAGAAAGTGGTGAAGCTTTCTTT.

The chain links TRBV15 to TRBJ2-7, with 7 bases aligning to TRBD1. Looked up from germline, CDR1 is LNHNV and CDR2 is YYDKDF (reference sequence). The CDR3 loop spans 14 amino acids. V was clipped by 5 bases and J by 2 bases; unmatched bases: 6. The CDR3 protein is CATSGETGTYEQYF. CDR3 sequence (DNA): TGTGCCACCAGCGGCGAGACAGGGACCTACGAGCAGTACTTC.

V gene TRBV5-4 combines with J gene TRBJ2-3, with 9 positions matching TRBD2. CDR3 length equals 15 residues. The V segment lost 4 bases and the J segment 2 bases; nucleotides outside the gene matches: 5. Germline CDR1 SGHNT, CDR2 YYREEE (reference sequence). The CDR3 coding sequence is TGTGCCAGCAGCCGACTAGCGGCCAACACAGATACGCAGTATTTT. Residues: CASSRLAANTDTQYF.